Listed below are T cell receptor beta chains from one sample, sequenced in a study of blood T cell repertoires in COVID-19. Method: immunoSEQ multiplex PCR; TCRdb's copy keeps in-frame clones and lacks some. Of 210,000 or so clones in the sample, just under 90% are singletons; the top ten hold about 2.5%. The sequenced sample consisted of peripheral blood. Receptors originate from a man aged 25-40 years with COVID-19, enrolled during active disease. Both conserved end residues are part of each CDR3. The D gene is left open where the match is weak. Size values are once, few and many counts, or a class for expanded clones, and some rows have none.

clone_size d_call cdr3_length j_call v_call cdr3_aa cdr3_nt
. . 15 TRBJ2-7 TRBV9 CASPFLRGNYYEQYF TGTGCCAGTCCTTTTTTGAGAGGGAATTACTACGAGCAGTACTTC
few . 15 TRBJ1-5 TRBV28 CASSRQNRRLQPQHF TGTGCCAGCAGCCGACAAAACCGGAGGCTTCAGCCCCAGCATTTT
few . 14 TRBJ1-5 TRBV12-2 CASRLDRGTQPQHF TGTGCAAGTCGCTTGGACAGGGGGACTCAGCCCCAGCATTTT
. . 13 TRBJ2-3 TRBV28 CASRTGTTDTQYF TGTGCCAGCAGGACGGGAACCACAGATACGCAGTATTTT
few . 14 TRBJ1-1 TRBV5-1 CASSRRESNTEAFF TGCGCCAGCAGTCGGCGGGAGAGCAACACTGAAGCTTTCTTT
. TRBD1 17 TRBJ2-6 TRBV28 CASTRRQGVSGANVLTF TGTGCCAGCACCCGAAGACAGGGGGTCTCTGGGGCCAACGTCCTGACTTTC
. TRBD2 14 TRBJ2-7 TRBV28 CASSTSGSSYEQYF TGTGCCAGCAGTACTAGCGGGAGCTCCTACGAGCAGTACTTC
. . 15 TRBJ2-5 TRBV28 CASSLLAGPQETQYF TGTGCCAGCAGCCTCCTTGCAGGGCCCCAAGAGACCCAGTACTTC
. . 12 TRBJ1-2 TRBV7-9 CASSPGAYGYTF TGTGCCAGCAGCCCGGGTGCTTATGGCTACACCTTC
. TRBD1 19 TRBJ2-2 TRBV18 CASSPPGDRGRINTGELFF TGTGCCAGCTCACCACCAGGAGACAGGGGGCGGATCAACACCGGGGAGCTGTTTTTT
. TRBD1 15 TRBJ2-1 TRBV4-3 CASSLRRQGSDEQFF TGCGCCAGCAGCCTACGTCGACAGGGGAGCGATGAGCAGTTCTTC
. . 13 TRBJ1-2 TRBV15 CATSREEGWGYTF TGTGCCACCAGCAGAGAAGAGGGTTGGGGCTACACCTTC
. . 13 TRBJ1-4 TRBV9 CASSVADNEKLFF TGTGCCAGCAGCGTGGCAGATAATGAAAAACTGTTTTTT
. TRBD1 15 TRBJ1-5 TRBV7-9 CASSPGQGYNQPQHF TGTGCCAGCAGCCCGGGACAGGGTTATAATCAGCCCCAGCATTTT
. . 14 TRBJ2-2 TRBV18 CASSPPSQTGELFF TGTGCCAGCTCACCACCATCACAGACCGGGGAGCTGTTTTTT
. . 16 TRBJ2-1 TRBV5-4 CASSLGAGNMDNEQFF TGTGCCAGCAGCCTGGGCGCGGGAAATATGGACAATGAGCAGTTCTTC
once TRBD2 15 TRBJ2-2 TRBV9 CASSVVAGGAGELFF TGTGCCAGCAGCGTAGTTGCGGGAGGGGCCGGGGAGCTGTTTTTT
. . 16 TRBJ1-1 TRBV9 CASSVAAGQPNTEAFF TGTGCCAGCAGCGTAGCAGCTGGACAGCCGAACACTGAAGCTTTCTTT
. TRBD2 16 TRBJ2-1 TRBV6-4 CASASGGGSSYNEQFF TGTGCCAGCGCCAGCGGGGGGGGAAGCTCCTACAATGAGCAGTTCTTC
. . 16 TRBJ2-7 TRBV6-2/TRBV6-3 CASSYSGTTTSYEQYF TGTGCCAGCAGTTACTCCGGGACAACCACCTCCTACGAGCAGTACTTC
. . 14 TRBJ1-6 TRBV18 CASSQTEELYPLHF TGTGCCAGCTCACAGACGGAGGAATTATACCCCCTCCACTTT
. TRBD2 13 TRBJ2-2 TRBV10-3 CAISGEGPGELFF TGTGCCATCAGTGGGGAGGGACCCGGGGAGCTGTTTTTT
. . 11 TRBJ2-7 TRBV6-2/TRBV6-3 CASSVTGEQYF TGTGCCAGCAGCGTAACAGGGGAGCAGTACTTC
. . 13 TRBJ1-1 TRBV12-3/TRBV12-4 CASSRQTRAEAFF TGTGCCAGCAGTCGACAGACTAGGGCTGAAGCTTTCTTT
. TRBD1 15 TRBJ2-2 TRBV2 CASRYGTGGTGELFF TGTGCCAGCAGATACGGGACAGGGGGCACCGGGGAGCTGTTTTTT
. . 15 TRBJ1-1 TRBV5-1 CASSLARGLNTEAFF TGCGCCAGCAGCTTGGCGAGAGGGTTGAACACTGAAGCTTTCTTT
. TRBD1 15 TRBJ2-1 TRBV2 CASSGTGKVANEQFF TGTGCCAGCAGTGGGACAGGGAAGGTCGCCAATGAGCAGTTCTTC
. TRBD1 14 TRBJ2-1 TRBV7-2 CASNRDRAYNEQFF TGTGCCAGCAACCGGGACAGGGCCTACAATGAGCAGTTCTTC
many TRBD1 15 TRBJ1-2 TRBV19 CASSIRTGLNYGYTF TGTGCCAGTAGTATACGGACAGGACTTAACTATGGCTACACCTTC
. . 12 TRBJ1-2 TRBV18 CASSPANYGYTF TGTGCCAGCTCACCCGCTAACTATGGCTACACCTTC
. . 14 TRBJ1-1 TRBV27 CASKRSTVNTEAFF TGTGCCAGCAAAAGGAGTACTGTTAACACTGAAGCTTTCTTT
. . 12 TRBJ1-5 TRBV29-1 CSVGQSNQPQHF TGCAGCGTTGGACAGAGCAATCAGCCCCAGCATTTT
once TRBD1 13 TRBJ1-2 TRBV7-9 CAEWQGVDYGYTF TGTGCCGAATGGCAGGGGGTGGACTATGGCTACACCTTC
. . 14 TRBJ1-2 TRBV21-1 CASSPRGQDYGYTF TGTGCCAGCAGCCCCAGGGGGCAGGACTATGGCTACACCTTC
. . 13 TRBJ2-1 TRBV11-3 CASSLLPYNEQFF TGTGCCAGCAGCTTACTTCCTTACAATGAGCAGTTCTTC
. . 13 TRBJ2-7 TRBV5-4 CASSLPNGYEQYF TGTGCCAGCAGCTTGCCTAACGGGTACGAGCAGTACTTC
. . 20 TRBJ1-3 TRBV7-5 CARSLYQPNRLQFSGNTIYF TGTGCCAGAAGCTTATATCAACCCAACAGACTACAATTCTCTGGAAACACCATATATTTT
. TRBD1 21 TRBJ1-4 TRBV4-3 CASSQDVGTGLTGFANEKLFF TGCGCCAGCAGCCAAGATGTGGGGACAGGTCTAACCGGGTTCGCTAATGAAAAACTGTTTTTT
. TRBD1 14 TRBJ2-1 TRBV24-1 CATRGTGLGDEQFF TGTGCCACCAGGGGGACAGGGTTGGGCGATGAGCAGTTCTTC
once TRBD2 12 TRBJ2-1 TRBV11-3 CASSPSGREQFF TGTGCCAGCAGCCCTAGCGGGAGGGAGCAGTTCTTC
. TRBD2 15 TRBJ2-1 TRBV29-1 CSVEGTGGSYNEQFF TGCAGCGTTGAGGGAACGGGGGGGTCCTACAATGAGCAGTTCTTC
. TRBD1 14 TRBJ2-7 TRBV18 CASSPHRGHDEQYF TGTGCCAGCTCACCCCACAGGGGGCACGACGAGCAGTACTTC
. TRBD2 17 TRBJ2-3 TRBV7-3 CASSSLAGGRSTDTQYF TGTGCCAGCAGCTCCCTAGCGGGGGGGCGTAGCACAGATACGCAGTATTTT
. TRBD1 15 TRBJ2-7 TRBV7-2 CASSLAVQGAYEQYF TGTGCCAGCAGCTTAGCTGTCCAGGGGGCCTACGAGCAGTACTTC
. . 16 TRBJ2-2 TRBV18 CASSLLTPPNTGELFF TGTGCCAGCTCACTACTGACACCCCCGAACACCGGGGAGCTGTTTTTT
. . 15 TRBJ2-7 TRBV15 CATSRGVGGSYEQYF TGTGCCACCAGCAGAGGGGTGGGGGGCTCCTACGAGCAGTACTTC
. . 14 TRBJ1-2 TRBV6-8 CASTLFGDNYGYTF TGTGCCAGCACCTTATTCGGGGATAACTATGGCTACACCTTC
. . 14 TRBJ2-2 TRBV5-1 CASSPGFRAGELFF TGCGCCAGCAGCCCCGGGTTCCGCGCCGGGGAGCTGTTTTTT
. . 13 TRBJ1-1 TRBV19 CASSASGYTEAFF TGTGCCAGTAGTGCGTCAGGGTACACTGAAGCTTTCTTT
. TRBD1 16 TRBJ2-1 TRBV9 CASSPWTGGGSGGQFF TGTGCCAGCAGCCCCTGGACAGGGGGCGGGAGTGGGGGACAGTTCTTC
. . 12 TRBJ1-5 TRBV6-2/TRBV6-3 CASSAPDYGQHF TGTGCCAGCAGTGCCCCCGACTACGGCCAGCATTTT
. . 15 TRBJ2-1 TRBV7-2 CASSLKSAGGNEQFF TGTGCCAGCAGCTTAAAATCAGCGGGCGGAAATGAGCAGTTCTTC
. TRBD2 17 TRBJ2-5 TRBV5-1 CASSLAPSGGARETQYF TGCGCCAGCAGCTTGGCTCCTAGCGGGGGGGCTAGGGAGACCCAGTACTTC
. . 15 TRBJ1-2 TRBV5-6 CASSLGLTANYGYTF TGTGCCAGCAGCTTGGGATTAACAGCTAACTATGGCTACACCTTC
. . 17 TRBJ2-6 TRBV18 CASSPKLPSSGANVLTF TGTGCCAGCTCACCAAAGCTCCCGAGCTCTGGGGCCAACGTCCTGACTTTC
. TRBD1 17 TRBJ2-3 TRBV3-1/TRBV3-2 CASSQGRQGVSIDTQYF TGTGCCAGCAGCCAAGGGCGACAGGGGGTCTCCATCGATACGCAGTATTTT
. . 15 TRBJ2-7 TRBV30 CAWSVSRGHPYEQYF TGTGCCTGGAGTGTAAGTCGCGGACATCCCTACGAGCAGTACTTC